This entry lists 13 T cell receptor beta chains sequenced from one sample in a study of blood T cell repertoires in COVID-19. Generated by immunoSEQ multiplex PCR, the TCRdb table keeps only in-frame clones and is missing some. Of some 90,000 clones in the sample, 72% were seen once. The sequencing input was peripheral blood. Source of these receptors: a woman aged 60-70 years in a cohort sampled during active or convalescent COVID-19.

This chain uses TRBV12-3 or TRBV12-4 with TRBJ2-3; the D gene is possibly TRBD1 (7 bases). The CDR3 totals 13 residues. V was shortened by 6 bases and J by 5 bases, with 12 bases between the two germline ends. The CDR3 is CASRRQGGDTQYF. CDR3 sequence (DNA): TGTGCCAGCAGACGACAGGGAGGAGATACGCAGTATTTT.

This sequence joins TRBV12-5 and TRBJ1-2, with D possibly TRBD1 on 6 matching bases. The CDR3 is 14 amino acids. From germline, CDR1 is LGHNT and CDR2 FRNRAP. Trimming removed 0 bases from V and 4 bases from J, with 9 bases in between. The CDR3: CASGLVAGAYGYTF. DNA for the CDR3: TGTGCTAGTGGTTTGGTGGCAGGGGCCTATGGCTACACCTTC.

The V gene is TRBV27, the J gene TRBJ2-7; 10 bases line up with TRBD1. CDR1 MNHEY and CDR2 SMNVEV come from the germline V gene (reference sequence). This CDR3 contains 14 residues. The ends lost 4 bases at V and 4 bases at J; junction bases unmatched: 4. CDR3 coding DNA: TGTGCCAGCAGTTACCGGGACAGGGGTTACGAGCAGTACTTC. Its protein product is CASSYRDRGYEQYF.

The chain employs TRBV11-2 and TRBJ1-1; 7 bases map to TRBD1. Germline CDR1 SGHAT, CDR2 FQNNGV. V gave up 9 bases and J gave up 5 bases; unmatched junction bases: 12. This CDR3 is 14 amino acids long. The CDR3 sequence is CASTYRGSGTEAFF. The CDR3 DNA reads as TGTGCCAGTACGTACAGGGGATCCGGAACTGAAGCTTTCTTT.

The chain links TRBV7-2 to TRBJ2-3; perhaps TRBD2 as D (5 bases). The CDR3 contains 15 residues. Trimming shortened V by 1 base and J by 2 bases, and 10 bases separated the two germline ends. Per the germline V gene, CDR1 is SGHTA and CDR2 is FQGNSA. The CDR3 DNA follows: TGTGCCAGCAGCTTAGTGGGAGTTTTCACAGATACGCAGTATTTT. Amino acid sequence: CASSLVGVFTDTQYF. Using reference TRBV7-2 and TRBJ2-3 for the parts outside the CDR3, the full variable domain is GAGVSQSPSNKVTEKGKDVELRCDPISGHTALYWYRQSLGQGLEFLIYFQGNSAPDKSGLPSDRFSAERTGGSVSTLTIQRTQQEDSAVYLCASSLVGVFTDTQYFGPGTRLTVL.

This clone turned up a few times. This chain uses TRBV5-5 with TRBJ1-4; 7 bases agree with TRBD1. V shed 2 bases, J shed 3 bases, and the junction held 4 bases outside the gene matches. This CDR3 contains 15 residues. Germline loops: CDR1 SGHKS, CDR2 YYEKEE (reference sequence). CDR3 in amino acids: CASSLPGQSNEKLFF. CDR3 DNA: TGTGCCAGCAGCTTACCGGGACAGTCTAATGAAAAACTGTTTTTT.

The V gene is TRBV5-8, the J gene TRBJ2-7; D is uncertain. V gave up 1 base and J gave up 3 bases, with 2 bases separating them. Per the germline V gene, CDR1 is SGHTS and CDR2 is YDEGEE. There are 11 residues in the CDR3. CDR3 bases: TGTGCCAGCAGCTTGTACTACGAGCAGTACTTC. It translates to CASSLYYEQYF.

For the CDR3, the DNA is TGTGCCAGCAGCCATGGACAGGGGAACGAAAAACTGTTTTTT. This translates into CASSHGQGNEKLFF. This sequence joins TRBV4-2 and TRBJ1-4, with 9 bases that match TRBD1. After removal of 3 bases from V and 8 bases from J, the junction contained 4 bases not matched to a gene. The CDR3 is made up of 14 amino acids. Germline V gene data show CDR1 as LGHNA and CDR2 as YNFKEQ.

This sequence joins TRBV5-1 and TRBJ2-3, with a tentative D call TRBD2 (5 bases). The CDR3 spans 14 residues. Trimming cost V 2 bases and J 5 bases, with 12 bases left between them. CDR1 is SGHRS, CDR2 YFSETQ, per germline. CDR3: CASSLLDVEDTQYF. CDR3 DNA sequence: TGCGCCAGCAGCTTACTAGATGTAGAAGATACGCAGTATTTT.

The chain joins TRBV5-1 to TRBJ2-1; 11 bases align to TRBD1. CDR3 length: 14 residues. Unmatched junction bases numbered 4, after V lost 4 bases and J lost 7 bases. Germline CDR1 SGHRS, CDR2 YFSETQ. The CDR3 reads CASSRGTGGNEQFF. The DNA of the CDR3 is TGCGCCAGCAGCAGAGGGACAGGGGGGAATGAGCAGTTCTTC.

This sequence joins TRBV5-6 and TRBJ2-3; 13 nucleotides align to TRBD2. There are 17 residues in the CDR3. Germline CDR1 and CDR2: SGHDT and YYEEEE. V lost 7 bases to trimming and J lost 0 bases; unmatched junction nucleotides: 8. DNA of the CDR3: TGTGCCAGCTCTCGGGGACTAGCGGGGACTAGCACAGATACGCAGTATTTT. Residues: CASSRGLAGTSTDTQYF.

This rearrangement joins TRBV25-1 to TRBJ1-5; no firm D call. Between the trimmed V and J ends, which lost 4 bases and 5 bases, there was a span of 9 bases. Germline CDR1 and CDR2: MGHDK and SYGVNS. The CDR3 totals 13 residues. The CDR3 nucleotides are TGTGCCAGCAGTGTCGGAGGATATCAGCCCCAGCATTTT. Translation: CASSVGGYQPQHF.

This clone occurred once. This chain connects TRBV18 to TRBJ2-3; D unresolved. Germline CDR1 reads KGHSH; CDR2 reads LQKENI. V gave up 6 bases and J gave up 10 bases, with 14 bases separating them. The CDR3 is 12 amino acids. Here the CDR3 reads CASSQAQISQYF. In DNA, the CDR3 is TGTGCCAGCTCCCAAGCACAGATTTCGCAGTATTTT.